This T cell receptor beta chain came from a study of blood T cell repertoires in COVID-19. The age range of participants was 18 to 89 years, with residence in about 25 US areas. Trimming cost V 7 bases and J 0 bases, with 10 bases left between them. Per germline, CDR1 SQVTM and CDR2 ANQGSEA. This CDR3 region has 13 residues. Assay used: immunoSEQ multiplex PCR; TCRdb lists only in-frame clones, some missing. The sample records around 170,000 clones, around 80% being singletons. Sequencing was carried out using PBMCs or T cells enriched from blood (not recorded which). The origin of this receptor is a man aged 50 or older who had recovered from COVID-19. J is TRBJ2-1 and V is TRBV29-1; a weak D match, TRBD1 (5 bases). Here the CDR3 reads CSGQSSSYNEQFF. Written as DNA, the CDR3 is TGCAGCGGACAGTCAAGCTCCTACAATGAGCAGTTCTTC.